The 20 T cell receptor beta chains reported below all come from one sample, sequenced in a study of blood T cell repertoires in COVID-19. The data were produced by immunoSEQ multiplex PCR, yet TCRdb's version contains in-frame clones alone and is incomplete. The sample has 200,000 to 300,000 clones; 85% to 90% are singletons. Sequenced input: peripheral blood. These receptors originate from a woman aged 40 to 50 with acute or convalescent COVID-19.

The count of this clone is one. The chain has TRBV30 and TRBJ1-1; 8 bases are a match to TRBD1. The CDR3 is 16 amino acids. J lost 5 bases, V lost 3 bases, and 14 bases had no gene match. Germline assignment: CDR1 GTSNPN and CDR2 SVGIG (reference sequence). CDR3 residues: CAWRDLRQGLGTEAFF. For the CDR3, the DNA is TGTGCCTGGAGGGATCTCCGACAGGGGTTGGGAACTGAAGCTTTCTTT.

As concerns this clone: Other DNA sequences of this sample code for an identical CDR3. V and J are TRBV6-4 and TRBJ2-1; D may be TRBD2 (6 bases). The germline CDR1 and CDR2 sequences are MRHNA and SNTAGT. V lost 0 bases, J lost 0 bases, and 6 bases lay in between. CDR3 length: 15 amino acids. The CDR3 coding sequence is TGTGCCAGCAGTGACTCAGCGGGCTCCTACAATGAGCAGTTCTTC. Residues: CASSDSAGSYNEQFF.

The chain is built from TRBV24-1 and TRBJ1-1; 7 nucleotides agree with TRBD1. The CDR3 sequence is 13 residues long. Germline values: CDR1 KGHDR, CDR2 SFDVKD. Trimming removed 10 bases from V and 2 bases from J; junction bases left unmatched: 6. The CDR3: CATLKGGNTEAFF. The CDR3 DNA follows: TGTGCCACGCTAAAAGGGGGCAACACTGAAGCTTTCTTT.

This clone was seen just once. The chain carries TRBV11-2 and TRBJ2-7, with D possibly TRBD2 on 6 matching bases. Germline V gene sequence: CDR1 SGHAT, CDR2 FQNNGV. V lost 9 bases and J lost 4, with 16 bases in between. The CDR3 is made up of 13 amino acids. This CDR3 reads CASRGVPRYEQYV. The CDR3 region has the DNA TGTGCCAGTCGCGGGGTGCCGAGATACGAGCAGTACGTC.

The chain carries TRBV5-1 and TRBJ1-2; 7 nucleotides match TRBD1. In germline, CDR1 is SGHRS, CDR2 YFSETQ. V gave up 0 bases and J gave up 4 bases; unmatched junction bases: 9. The CDR3 has 16 amino acids. The CDR3 DNA is TGCGCCAGCAGCTTGGCTATAAGACAGGGTACCTATGGCTACACCTTC. Translated, it gives CASSLAIRQGTYGYTF.

The chain recombines TRBV18 with TRBJ2-1, with D perhaps matching TRBD1 (5 bases). The CDR3 runs to 17 residues. Germline CDR1 KGHSH, CDR2 LQKENI. V gave up 5 bases and J gave up 5 bases, with 22 bases separating them. For the CDR3, the DNA is TGTGCCAGCTCAACGATCTCGACAGTTTATGGAAACAATGAGCAGTTCTTC. This encodes CASSTISTVYGNNEQFF.

The chain uses TRBV12-1 and TRBJ1-1; TRBD1 reflects the table's D call only, with no check against the DNA. TRBV12-1 is flagged as a pseudogene. The CDR3 runs 16 residues. The CDR3 is CASSFVPAGVYTEAFF. CDR3 nucleotides: TGTGCCAGCAGCTTTGTACCGGCAGGGGTTTACACTGAAGCTTTCTTT.

V gene TRBV30 combines with J gene TRBJ1-2, with a weak D call TRBD1 (5 bases). The CDR3 length is 13 residues. With 2 bases removed from V and 8 bases from J, the gap between germline ends came to 15 bases. Per the germline V gene, CDR1 is GTSNPN and CDR2 is SVGIG (reference sequence). As DNA, the CDR3 is TGTGCCTGGAGTCGTGGGGAAGCAGGGGGCTACACCTTC. It specifies CAWSRGEAGGYTF.

V is TRBV7-3 and J is TRBJ2-5, with 9 bases fitting TRBD2. CDR1 and CDR2 (germline): SGHTA, FQGTGA. With V trimmed by 5 bases and J by 5 bases, 15 bases remained unmatched. The CDR3 is 17 residues long. The CDR3 coding sequence is TGTGCCAGCAGCCCCTCTGGTGGGCTAGCGGGGTTGGAGACCCAGTACTTC. Its translation is CASSPSGGLAGLETQYF.

This clone was observed a handful of times. V is TRBV2 and J is TRBJ1-1; 9 bases match TRBD1. V shed 7 bases and J 10 bases; nucleotides not matched to a gene: 13. Germline V gene data show CDR1 as SNHLY and CDR2 as FYNNEI. The CDR3 is 14 residues long. The CDR3 region is CASILTGGAERAFF. DNA of the CDR3: TGTGCCAGCATCCTAACAGGGGGCGCAGAACGAGCTTTCTTT.

This rearrangement joins TRBV5-1 to TRBJ1-3, with 9 bases aligning to TRBD1. CDR3 length equals 16 residues. In germline, CDR1 is SGHRS, CDR2 YFSETQ. Trimming removed 4 bases from V and 0 bases from J; junction bases left unmatched: 5. CDR3 sequence: CASSDGTGNSGNTIYF. The CDR3 DNA follows: TGCGCCAGCAGCGATGGGACAGGGAACTCTGGAAACACCATATATTTT.

The rearrangement uses TRBV2 and TRBJ1-1; the match to TRBD1 covers 10 bases. Germline assignment: CDR1 SNHLY and CDR2 FYNNEI. CDR3 length equals 15 residues. V shed 7 bases, J shed 1 base, and the junction held 6 bases outside the gene matches. CDR3 nucleotide sequence: TGTGCCAGCATTGGGACAGGGGTAAGGAACACTGAAGCTTTCTTT. Translation gives CASIGTGVRNTEAFF.

The count of this clone is one. This sequence joins TRBV19 and TRBJ1-5, with D uncertain. The V gene's germline CDR1 is LNHDA and CDR2 SQIVND (reference sequence). V lost 5 bases to trimming and J lost 7 bases, with 12 bases between them. This CDR3 comprises 13 residues. The CDR3 spells CASSRSAWQPQHF. The CDR3, as DNA: TGTGCCAGTAGTCGAAGCGCTTGGCAGCCCCAGCATTTT.

This clone appeared a single time. V is TRBV4-1 and J is TRBJ2-7; 7 nucleotides align to TRBD1. The CDR3 contains 15 residues. Germline trimming cut 1 base from V and 0 bases from J; bases unmatched to any gene: 3. CDR1 and CDR2 (germline): MGHRA, YSYEKL. The CDR3 DNA reads as TGCGCCAGCAGCCAAGTTACAGGGGCCTCCTACGAGCAGTACGTC. This codes for CASSQVTGASYEQYV.

The CDR3 loop reads CSVIRDPTGVATNEKLFF. The CDR3 DNA follows: TGCAGCGTTATCCGAGACCCGACAGGGGTTGCAACTAATGAAAAACTGTTTTTT. This chain links TRBV29-1 with TRBJ1-4; 8 positions match TRBD1. With 5 bases clipped from V and 0 bases from J, the junction kept 14 bases outside the gene matches. The CDR3 spans 18 residues. Germline CDR1 SQVTM, CDR2 ANQGSEA.

Written as DNA, the CDR3 is TGTGCCTGGCACCCCCAGACAGGGAACTATGGCTACACCTTC. Translation: CAWHPQTGNYGYTF. The rearrangement joins TRBV30 to TRBJ1-2; the match to TRBD1 covers 7 bases. This CDR3 has 14 amino acids. Germline CDR1 GTSNPN, CDR2 SVGIG (reference sequence). The J segment lost 2 bases and the V segment lost 5 bases, leaving 8 bases of the junction unmatched.

This clone has only a few counts. This chain's CDR3 is CASGLVDINEQFF. CDR3 nucleotide sequence: TGTGCTAGTGGTTTGGTGGACATCAATGAGCAGTTCTTC. The V and J genes are TRBV12-5 and TRBJ2-1, with a weak D call TRBD1 (5 bases). The CDR3 runs 13 residues. Looked up from germline, CDR1 is LGHNT and CDR2 is FRNRAP. V shed 0 bases and J shed 6 bases, with 6 bases lying between them. The full variable domain, its missing parts supplied by reference TRBV12-5 and TRBJ2-1, is DARVTQTPRHKVTEMGQEVTMRCQPILGHNTVFWYRQTMMQGLELLAYFRNRAPLDDSGMPKDRFSAEMPDATLATLKIQPSEPRDSAVYFCASGLVDINEQFFGPGTRLTVL.

The chain links TRBV10-3 to TRBJ1-2, with TRBD1 matching 10 bases. The CDR3 is 15 residues long. V trimming: 3 bases; J trimming: 8 bases; junction bases outside the gene matches: 9. Germline V gene data show CDR1 as ENHRY and CDR2 as SYGVKD. CDR3 amino acids: CAISDPRQGAEGYTF. The CDR3 DNA is TGTGCCATCAGTGACCCCCGACAGGGGGCGGAGGGCTACACCTTC.

The rearrangement uses TRBV4-1 and TRBJ2-3; TRBD2 aligns across 8 bases. The CDR3 is 16 amino acids. V was pared by 4 bases and J by 6 bases, with 12 bases of the junction left unmatched. CDR1 and CDR2 from the germline V gene are MGHRA and YSYEKL. In nucleotides, the CDR3 is TGCGCCAGCAGCCGAGGCTTGGGCGGGGGGACTGATACGCAGTATTTT. Translation: CASSRGLGGGTDTQYF.

This clone was picked up a small number of times. V usage is TRBV27 and J usage is TRBJ1-4; tentatively, D is TRBD1 (5 bases). Germline assignment: CDR1 MNHEY and CDR2 SMNVEV (reference sequence). The CDR3 covers 13 residues. V was cut by 6 bases and J by 8 bases, with 13 bases left in between. The CDR3 bases are TGTGCCAGCAGAGGACACCAAGAAGAAAAACTGTTTTTT. It translates to CASRGHQEEKLFF.